A selection of T cell receptor beta chains follows, all from one sample in a study of T cells in Graves' hyperthyroidism and ophthalmopathy. TCRdb processed the multiplex PCR reads anew with MiXCR; each CDR3 protein has one entry. The sample has 550,000 to 800,000 distinct CDR3 sequences; 17% are singletons. The sequenced sample consisted of blood. These receptors came from a man aged 45 to 65 with Graves' hyperthyroidism. Both conserved end residues are part of each CDR3. Each record gives: J gene, D gene, CDR3 length, V gene, clone size, CDR3 DNA, CDR3 protein. A D gene is named only where the DNA matches it firmly. A row's size may be missing; if present it is once, few, many or a size class.

J gene: TRBJ2-5; D gene: -; CDR3 length: 13; V gene: TRBV29-1; clone size: -; CDR3 DNA: TGCAGCGTTGCTGTACCAACTTGGGAGACCCAGTACTTC; CDR3 protein: CSVAVPTWETQYF
J gene: TRBJ1-1; D gene: -; CDR3 length: 13; V gene: TRBV7-9; clone size: few; CDR3 DNA: TGTGCCAGCAGCTTAGTAGACGAGTCGGAGGCTTTCTTT; CDR3 protein: CASSLVDESEAFF
J gene: TRBJ2-7; D gene: -; CDR3 length: 14; V gene: TRBV3-1; clone size: many; CDR3 DNA: TGTGCCAGCAGCCAAGGGACCAGATCCTACGAGCAGTACTTC; CDR3 protein: CASSQGTRSYEQYF
J gene: TRBJ1-5; D gene: -; CDR3 length: 15; V gene: TRBV4-3; clone size: -; CDR3 DNA: TGCGCCAGCAGCCAACGCCCCTACGGCAATCAGCCCCAGCATTTT; CDR3 protein: CASSQRPYGNQPQHF
J gene: TRBJ2-3; D gene: TRBD2; CDR3 length: 17; V gene: TRBV11-2; clone size: many; CDR3 DNA: TGTGCCAGCAGCTTCCCGACTAGCGGGAGGGCCGAAGATACGCAGTATTTT; CDR3 protein: CASSFPTSGRAEDTQYF
J gene: TRBJ2-1; D gene: -; CDR3 length: 14; V gene: TRBV28; clone size: -; CDR3 DNA: TGTGCCAGCAGTCCCTCGAGACCTCCTGGTGAGCAGTTCTTC; CDR3 protein: CASSPSRPPGEQFF
J gene: TRBJ2-7; D gene: -; CDR3 length: 14; V gene: TRBV27; clone size: many; CDR3 DNA: TGTGCCAGCAGTTTTGGGGCCGCTCCCTACGAGCAGTACTTC; CDR3 protein: CASSFGAAPYEQYF
J gene: TRBJ2-7; D gene: -; CDR3 length: 14; V gene: TRBV3-1; clone size: once; CDR3 DNA: TGTGCCAGCAGCCAGCAGTTCTCCACCTACGAGCAGTACTTC; CDR3 protein: CASSQQFSTYEQYF
J gene: TRBJ1-1; D gene: -; CDR3 length: 15; V gene: TRBV5-6; clone size: many; CDR3 DNA: TGTGCCAGCTCCCAGGGCGGCAGGGTGGCCACTGAAGCTTTCTTT; CDR3 protein: CASSQGGRVATEAFF
J gene: TRBJ2-1; D gene: -; CDR3 length: 12; V gene: TRBV29-1; clone size: -; CDR3 DNA: TGCAGCGTTGAGGTCTTCTACAATGAGCAGTTCTTC; CDR3 protein: CSVEVFYNEQFF
J gene: TRBJ1-2; D gene: -; CDR3 length: 13; V gene: TRBV20-1; clone size: -; CDR3 DNA: TGCAGTGCTAGTGCAGGGACCAATAATGGCTACACCTTC; CDR3 protein: CSASAGTNNGYTF
J gene: TRBJ1-6; D gene: -; CDR3 length: 12; V gene: TRBV27; clone size: many; CDR3 DNA: TGTGCCAGCAGCTTGAGTAATTCACCCCTCCACTTT; CDR3 protein: CASSLSNSPLHF
J gene: TRBJ1-5; D gene: -; CDR3 length: 13; V gene: TRBV24-1; clone size: many; CDR3 DNA: TGTGCCACCAGTGAAAGTTCGTTGGAGCCCCAGCATTTT; CDR3 protein: CATSESSLEPQHF
J gene: TRBJ1-2; D gene: -; CDR3 length: 12; V gene: TRBV30; clone size: few; CDR3 DNA: TGTGCCTGGAGTGCGGCAAACTATGGCTACACCTTC; CDR3 protein: CAWSAANYGYTF
J gene: TRBJ2-2; D gene: -; CDR3 length: 17; V gene: TRBV5-1; clone size: few; CDR3 DNA: TGCGCCAGCAGTTCGGAAAGGGTCATTTCTCGTGCCGGGGAGCTGTTTTTT; CDR3 protein: CASSSERVISRAGELFF
J gene: TRBJ1-4; D gene: -; CDR3 length: 14; V gene: TRBV28; clone size: many; CDR3 DNA: TGTGCCAGCAGCCCGGGGTCAACTAATGAAAAACTGTTTTTT; CDR3 protein: CASSPGSTNEKLFF
J gene: TRBJ2-3; D gene: TRBD1; CDR3 length: 13; V gene: TRBV27; clone size: many; CDR3 DNA: TGTGCCAGCAAGGGACAGAACACAGATACGCAGTATTTT; CDR3 protein: CASKGQNTDTQYF
J gene: TRBJ2-2; D gene: -; CDR3 length: 12; V gene: TRBV28; clone size: many; CDR3 DNA: TGTGCCAGCAGTTTAACAGCCGGGGAGCTGTTTTTT; CDR3 protein: CASSLTAGELFF
J gene: TRBJ2-3; D gene: -; CDR3 length: 16; V gene: TRBV28; clone size: many; CDR3 DNA: TGTGCCAGCAGTCCCACGGGCAGGTCTAGCACAGATACGCAGTATTTT; CDR3 protein: CASSPTGRSSTDTQYF
J gene: TRBJ2-7; D gene: TRBD2; CDR3 length: 17; V gene: TRBV2; clone size: many; CDR3 DNA: TGTGCCAGCAGTGAAACGCAGTACGGGACTAGTGGATACGAGCAGTACTTC; CDR3 protein: CASSETQYGTSGYEQYF
J gene: TRBJ2-7; D gene: -; CDR3 length: 15; V gene: TRBV28; clone size: -; CDR3 DNA: TGTGCCAGCAGTACCCGGATAGTAAGCTCCTACGAGCAGTACTTC; CDR3 protein: CASSTRIVSSYEQYF
J gene: TRBJ2-7; D gene: -; CDR3 length: 15; V gene: TRBV19; clone size: few; CDR3 DNA: TGTGCCAGTAGTACCCGGGACGGACCTCTATGGGAGCAGTACTTC; CDR3 protein: CASSTRDGPLWEQYF
J gene: TRBJ1-5; D gene: TRBD1; CDR3 length: 16; V gene: TRBV3-1; clone size: few; CDR3 DNA: TGTGCCAGCAGCCAAGGTGGGACAGTTAGCAATCAGCCCCAGCATTTT; CDR3 protein: CASSQGGTVSNQPQHF
J gene: TRBJ2-5; D gene: TRBD2; CDR3 length: 15; V gene: TRBV4-1; clone size: -; CDR3 DNA: TGCGCCAGCAGCCAAGGGGGACTAGCACAGGAGACCCAGTACTTC; CDR3 protein: CASSQGGLAQETQYF
J gene: TRBJ2-7; D gene: -; CDR3 length: 13; V gene: TRBV24-1; clone size: many; CDR3 DNA: TGTGCCACCAGTTGGGGGGCGGGAGCCGAGCAGTACTTC; CDR3 protein: CATSWGAGAEQYF
J gene: TRBJ2-2; D gene: -; CDR3 length: 16; V gene: TRBV18; clone size: many; CDR3 DNA: TGTGCCAGCTCACCACCATCCAGGCCAAACACCGGGGAGCTGTTTTTT; CDR3 protein: CASSPPSRPNTGELFF
J gene: TRBJ2-7; D gene: TRBD2; CDR3 length: 16; V gene: TRBV5-1; clone size: many; CDR3 DNA: TGCGCCAGCAGCTTTTCTGTCGGTGCGGGAGGAGACGAGCAGTACTTC; CDR3 protein: CASSFSVGAGGDEQYF
J gene: TRBJ2-7; D gene: TRBD1; CDR3 length: 13; V gene: TRBV5-8; clone size: -; CDR3 DNA: TGTGCCAGCAGCCCGACAGGGATCTACGAGCAGTGCTTC; CDR3 protein: CASSPTGIYEQCF
J gene: TRBJ1-1; D gene: -; CDR3 length: 12; V gene: TRBV29-1; clone size: many; CDR3 DNA: TGCAGCGTTGGGGGGGTGGGCACTGAAGCTTTCTTT; CDR3 protein: CSVGGVGTEAFF
J gene: TRBJ2-5; D gene: -; CDR3 length: 13; V gene: TRBV29-1; clone size: many; CDR3 DNA: TGCAGCGTCTCCAGCGGGCCTCAAGAGACCCAGTACTTC; CDR3 protein: CSVSSGPQETQYF
J gene: TRBJ2-7; D gene: -; CDR3 length: 13; V gene: TRBV14; clone size: few; CDR3 DNA: TGTGCCAGCAGCCAAGAGGTCTTCGGGGAGCAGTACTTC; CDR3 protein: CASSQEVFGEQYF
J gene: TRBJ1-1; D gene: -; CDR3 length: 12; V gene: TRBV7-9; clone size: many; CDR3 DNA: TGTGCCAGCGGGGAAGGGAACACTGAAGCTTTCTTT; CDR3 protein: CASGEGNTEAFF
J gene: TRBJ1-2; D gene: -; CDR3 length: 14; V gene: TRBV28; clone size: few; CDR3 DNA: TGTGCCAGCAGTGGACAGCCGTTACAATATGGCTACACCTTC; CDR3 protein: CASSGQPLQYGYTF
J gene: TRBJ2-7; D gene: -; CDR3 length: 14; V gene: TRBV27; clone size: many; CDR3 DNA: TGTGCCAGCAGTTTAAACAGCTACTCCTACGAGCAGTACTTC; CDR3 protein: CASSLNSYSYEQYF
J gene: TRBJ2-7; D gene: TRBD2; CDR3 length: 13; V gene: TRBV28; clone size: many; CDR3 DNA: TGTGCCAGCGAGGGCGGGAGAAACTACGAGCAGTACTTC; CDR3 protein: CASEGGRNYEQYF
J gene: TRBJ2-3; D gene: -; CDR3 length: 14; V gene: TRBV24-1; clone size: few; CDR3 DNA: TGTGCCACCAGTGGAGGATTTAGCACAGATACGCAGTATTTT; CDR3 protein: CATSGGFSTDTQYF
J gene: TRBJ1-4; D gene: -; CDR3 length: 14; V gene: TRBV30; clone size: -; CDR3 DNA: TGTGCCTGGAGTAGGGGGACCATTAATGAAAAACTGTTTTTT; CDR3 protein: CAWSRGTINEKLFF
J gene: TRBJ1-5; D gene: -; CDR3 length: 18; V gene: TRBV10-2; clone size: -; CDR3 DNA: TGCGCCAGCAGTGATTCGATGAAACAGGGTACAAACAATCAGCCCCAGCATTTT; CDR3 protein: CASSDSMKQGTNNQPQHF
J gene: TRBJ2-7; D gene: TRBD2; CDR3 length: 14; V gene: TRBV3-1; clone size: -; CDR3 DNA: TGTGCCAGCACTCAAACTAGCGCGCCTGACGAGCAGTACTTC; CDR3 protein: CASTQTSAPDEQYF
J gene: TRBJ2-5; D gene: -; CDR3 length: 15; V gene: TRBV2; clone size: many; CDR3 DNA: TGTGCCAGCAGTGAACCGCAGGGACCCCAAGAGACCCAGTACTTC; CDR3 protein: CASSEPQGPQETQYF
J gene: TRBJ2-7; D gene: -; CDR3 length: 14; V gene: TRBV27; clone size: many; CDR3 DNA: TGTGCCAGCAGTTGGGCACAGGCAACCTACGAGCAGTACTTC; CDR3 protein: CASSWAQATYEQYF
J gene: TRBJ1-6; D gene: -; CDR3 length: 16; V gene: TRBV28; clone size: -; CDR3 DNA: TGTGCCAGCAGACCCTCGGGCGCAGCGGGGAATTCACCCCTCCACTTT; CDR3 protein: CASRPSGAAGNSPLHF
J gene: TRBJ2-2; D gene: -; CDR3 length: 16; V gene: TRBV5-1; clone size: -; CDR3 DNA: TGCGCCAGCAACCCGCCCGGGGGTGCCGGTTTTGGGGAGCTGTTTTTT; CDR3 protein: CASNPPGGAGFGELFF
J gene: TRBJ1-1; D gene: TRBD1; CDR3 length: 17; V gene: TRBV6-1; clone size: -; CDR3 DNA: TGTGCCAGCAGACTCTACGGGACAGGGTTTGTGAACACTGAAGCTTTCTTT; CDR3 protein: CASRLYGTGFVNTEAFF
J gene: TRBJ2-4; D gene: TRBD2; CDR3 length: 15; V gene: TRBV6-1; clone size: -; CDR3 DNA: TGTGCCAGCAGTGAATTGTTAGCGGGAGGGAACATTCAGTACTTC; CDR3 protein: CASSELLAGGNIQYF
J gene: TRBJ2-5; D gene: -; CDR3 length: 16; V gene: TRBV27; clone size: -; CDR3 DNA: TGTGCCAGCAGTTTATCGGCGAAGGGGTGGCGGGAGACCCAGTACTTC; CDR3 protein: CASSLSAKGWRETQYF
J gene: TRBJ1-6; D gene: -; CDR3 length: 14; V gene: TRBV7-8; clone size: many; CDR3 DNA: TGTGCCAGCAGGAGGCAGCACAAAAATTCACCCCTCCACTTT; CDR3 protein: CASRRQHKNSPLHF
J gene: TRBJ2-1; D gene: TRBD2; CDR3 length: 17; V gene: TRBV7-7; clone size: many; CDR3 DNA: TGTGCTAGCAGCTTAGCGGACCCGCGGGAGGGATACAATGAGCAGTTCTTC; CDR3 protein: CASSLADPREGYNEQFF
J gene: TRBJ2-5; D gene: -; CDR3 length: 10; V gene: TRBV29-1; clone size: few; CDR3 DNA: TGCAGCGCCGCAATGGGGACCCAGTACTTC; CDR3 protein: CSAAMGTQYF
J gene: TRBJ2-7; D gene: -; CDR3 length: 15; V gene: TRBV6-1; clone size: many; CDR3 DNA: TGTGCCAGCAGTGAAGTGGACGGGAGCCCCTACGAGCAGTACTTC; CDR3 protein: CASSEVDGSPYEQYF
J gene: TRBJ2-7; D gene: TRBD2; CDR3 length: 13; V gene: TRBV13; clone size: -; CDR3 DNA: TGTGCCAGCAGCCAACTAGCGGACTACGAGCAGTACTTC; CDR3 protein: CASSQLADYEQYF